The rows below give T cell receptor beta chains drawn from one sample of a study of blood T cell repertoires in COVID-19. Profiling relied on immunoSEQ multiplex PCR, and the TCRdb table lists in-frame clones only, not all of them. The sample includes around 130,000 clones, 75% to 90% of them seen just once. The sequenced sample was peripheral blood. These receptors were collected from a human donor in a cohort sampled during active COVID-19. CDR3s include the opening cysteine and the closing phenylalanine or tryptophan. Each record gives: CDR3 DNA, CDR3 protein, V gene, clone size, J gene, D gene, CDR3 length. D genes are given only for firm matches. A row's size may be missing; if present it is once, few, many or a size class.

CDR3nt: TGTGCCAGCAGCTCGCCGAGGCAGGGGTCTGAAAAACTGTTTTTT
CDR3aa: CASSSPRQGSEKLFF
v_gene: TRBV6-5
abundance: .
j_gene: TRBJ1-4
d_gene: .
len: 15

CDR3nt: TGTGCCAGCAGGACAGACCGCTCCTATAATTCACCCCTCCACTTT
CDR3aa: CASRTDRSYNSPLHF
v_gene: TRBV6-5
abundance: .
j_gene: TRBJ1-6
d_gene: .
len: 15

CDR3nt: TGCGCCAGCGGTCGGGAAGAGACCCAGTACTTC
CDR3aa: CASGREETQYF
v_gene: TRBV5-1
abundance: .
j_gene: TRBJ2-5
d_gene: .
len: 11

CDR3nt: TGTGCCAGCAGTGTAACCAGCGGGATCTACAATGAGCAGTTCTTC
CDR3aa: CASSVTSGIYNEQFF
v_gene: TRBV6-4
abundance: .
j_gene: TRBJ2-1
d_gene: TRBD2
len: 15

CDR3nt: TGTGCCAGCAGCCCCGGACAGAACATCTATGGCTACACCTTC
CDR3aa: CASSPGQNIYGYTF
v_gene: TRBV6-6
abundance: .
j_gene: TRBJ1-2
d_gene: .
len: 14

CDR3nt: TGCGCCAGCAGCTTGGACGTGACAGGCCCCTATGGCTACACCTTC
CDR3aa: CASSLDVTGPYGYTF
v_gene: TRBV5-1
abundance: .
j_gene: TRBJ1-2
d_gene: .
len: 15

CDR3nt: TGTGCCAGCAGCTCCGAGGGGACAGGGAATGGCTACACCTTC
CDR3aa: CASSSEGTGNGYTF
v_gene: TRBV7-9
abundance: few
j_gene: TRBJ1-2
d_gene: TRBD1
len: 14

CDR3nt: TGTGCCAGCAGCTTAGCCATCCGCAGGAGGGCGCAAGAGACCCAGTACTTC
CDR3aa: CASSLAIRRRAQETQYF
v_gene: TRBV7-2
abundance: .
j_gene: TRBJ2-5
d_gene: .
len: 17

CDR3nt: TGTGCCAGCAGTCCAGGGGACGGGACTGAAGCTTTCTTT
CDR3aa: CASSPGDGTEAFF
v_gene: TRBV6-5
abundance: few
j_gene: TRBJ1-1
d_gene: .
len: 13

CDR3nt: TGTGCCAGCAGTGCCCGGGAGGGGACTGGCTACACCTTC
CDR3aa: CASSAREGTGYTF
v_gene: TRBV6-4
abundance: .
j_gene: TRBJ1-2
d_gene: .
len: 13

CDR3nt: TGCGCCAGCAGCCAGGATGGGACTAGTTCGATCTTC
CDR3aa: CASSQDGTSSIF
v_gene: TRBV4-3
abundance: many
j_gene: TRBJ2-1
d_gene: TRBD2
len: 12

CDR3nt: TGTGCCAGCAGTGACGACGCGGGGGGGCCGTACAATGAGCAGTTCTTC
CDR3aa: CASSDDAGGPYNEQFF
v_gene: TRBV6-4
abundance: .
j_gene: TRBJ2-1
d_gene: TRBD2
len: 16

CDR3nt: TGTGCCAGCAGTGAGTCCCGGTACGAGCAGTACTTC
CDR3aa: CASSESRYEQYF
v_gene: TRBV25-1
abundance: .
j_gene: TRBJ2-7
d_gene: .
len: 12

CDR3nt: TGTGCCAGCAGTGATTGGGCCGAAGAGCAGTACTTC
CDR3aa: CASSDWAEEQYF
v_gene: TRBV6-1
abundance: .
j_gene: TRBJ2-7
d_gene: .
len: 12

CDR3nt: TGTGCCAGCAGCCCAAGCGATGGGAGCACAGATACGCAGTATTTT
CDR3aa: CASSPSDGSTDTQYF
v_gene: TRBV11-3
abundance: .
j_gene: TRBJ2-3
d_gene: .
len: 15

CDR3nt: TGTGCTAGCAGCTTAGAACGGCAAGAGACCCAGTACTTC
CDR3aa: CASSLERQETQYF
v_gene: TRBV7-7
abundance: .
j_gene: TRBJ2-5
d_gene: .
len: 13

CDR3nt: TGCGCCAGCAGACCCGCCTGGCGGGGAGTCACAGATACGCAGTATTTT
CDR3aa: CASRPAWRGVTDTQYF
v_gene: TRBV4-1
abundance: .
j_gene: TRBJ2-3
d_gene: .
len: 16

CDR3nt: TGTGCCAGCAGCCTAGAAGGGACTAGGAAGAATGAGCAGTTCTTC
CDR3aa: CASSLEGTRKNEQFF
v_gene: TRBV5-4
abundance: .
j_gene: TRBJ2-1
d_gene: TRBD2
len: 15

CDR3nt: TGCAGCGTGGAGACAGGGGTGACTGAAGCTTTCTTT
CDR3aa: CSVETGVTEAFF
v_gene: TRBV29-1
abundance: .
j_gene: TRBJ1-1
d_gene: TRBD1
len: 12

CDR3nt: TGTGCCAGCAGCTTAGTGGGGACAGGGGCCACTGAAGCTTTCTTT
CDR3aa: CASSLVGTGATEAFF
v_gene: TRBV7-9
abundance: .
j_gene: TRBJ1-1
d_gene: TRBD1
len: 15

CDR3nt: TGTGCCAGCAGCATTGAAGGACGGAGGACTGAAGCTTTCTTT
CDR3aa: CASSIEGRRTEAFF
v_gene: TRBV6-5
abundance: .
j_gene: TRBJ1-1
d_gene: .
len: 14

CDR3nt: TGTGCCAGCAGTGAATTTGGAGGGCGCGGGAACACTGAAGCTTTCTTT
CDR3aa: CASSEFGGRGNTEAFF
v_gene: TRBV25-1
abundance: .
j_gene: TRBJ1-1
d_gene: .
len: 16

CDR3nt: TGTGCCAGCAGCCATGAGGAGTCGCGGAACACTGAAGCTTTCTTT
CDR3aa: CASSHEESRNTEAFF
v_gene: TRBV5-6
abundance: .
j_gene: TRBJ1-1
d_gene: .
len: 15

CDR3nt: TGTGCCAGCAGCTTAGGAGTACTGGGAGGCCAGTACTTC
CDR3aa: CASSLGVLGGQYF
v_gene: TRBV11-3
abundance: .
j_gene: TRBJ2-5
d_gene: .
len: 13

CDR3nt: TGTGCCAGCAGCTTCGCATCCGGGACAGCCCTCTATGGCTACACCTTC
CDR3aa: CASSFASGTALYGYTF
v_gene: TRBV11-3
abundance: .
j_gene: TRBJ1-2
d_gene: TRBD1
len: 16

CDR3nt: TGCGCCAGCAGCCTAACTACAGGGAGGGCAGGAAACACCATATATTTT
CDR3aa: CASSLTTGRAGNTIYF
v_gene: TRBV4-1
abundance: .
j_gene: TRBJ1-3
d_gene: .
len: 16

CDR3nt: TGTGCCAGCAGCCAGGGACTATCAAGAGCCACAGATACGCAGTATTTT
CDR3aa: CASSQGLSRATDTQYF
v_gene: TRBV7-2
abundance: .
j_gene: TRBJ2-3
d_gene: TRBD2
len: 16